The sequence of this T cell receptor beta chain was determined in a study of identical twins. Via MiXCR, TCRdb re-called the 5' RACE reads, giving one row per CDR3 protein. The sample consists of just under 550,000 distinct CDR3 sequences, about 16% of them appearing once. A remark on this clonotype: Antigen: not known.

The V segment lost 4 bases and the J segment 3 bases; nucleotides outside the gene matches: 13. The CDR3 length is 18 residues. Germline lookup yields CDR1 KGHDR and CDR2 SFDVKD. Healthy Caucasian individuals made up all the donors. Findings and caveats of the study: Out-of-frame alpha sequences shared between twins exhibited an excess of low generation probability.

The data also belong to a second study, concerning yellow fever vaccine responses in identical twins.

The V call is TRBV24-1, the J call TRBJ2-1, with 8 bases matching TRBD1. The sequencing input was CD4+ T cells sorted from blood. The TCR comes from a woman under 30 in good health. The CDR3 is CATSERTGRVNRYNEQFF. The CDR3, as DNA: TGTGCCACCAGTGAAAGGACAGGGAGAGTAAATCGCTACAATGAGCAGTTCTTC.